This T cell receptor beta chain was profiled in a study of control samples from healthy donors and cancer patients. CDR1 SGDLS and CDR2 YYNGEE come from the germline V gene. The CDR3 consists of 14 residues. Trimming pared 3 bases from V and 8 bases from J, leaving 15 bases between. Libraries were prepared by immunoSEQ multiplex PCR; TCRdb keeps only in-frame clonotypes and omits some of them. The repertoire holds roughly 200,000 clones, with over 80% as singletons. Sequencing input: blood. This receptor was taken from a man under 40 in good health. This chain links TRBV9 with TRBJ2-1; the D gene is possibly TRBD1 (5 bases). Here the CDR3 DNA reads TGTGCCAGCAGCGCGATGGGGCAGGGATATGAGCAGTTCTTC. Amino acids: CASSAMGQGYEQFF.